The 27 T cell receptor beta chains in this list originate from one sample, sequenced in a study of shared clonotypes between healthy human individuals (dated by TCRdb to about 2020). Receptor libraries were prepared by the immunoSEQ multiplex PCR assay. Imported from immuneACCESS, the table was reduced by TCRdb to in-frame sequences with V and J called. These copies leave out some clones; in studies compared against another copy, an unresolved V gene accounts for under half, and the cause of the remainder is not known. The sample table holds around 600,000 clones, of which almost 97% were seen once. The ten biggest clones cover about 0.06% of the sample. The sample taken for sequencing was naive CD4+ T cells sorted from blood. In light of the paper, this sample's cell subset or site label describes: CD45RA+ positively selected. The receptor source for this set is a woman younger than 45 in good health.

This chain joins TRBV30 and TRBJ2-4; D gene unclear. Germline CDR1 reads GTSNPN; CDR2 reads SVGIG (reference sequence). The V end lost 0 bases, the J end lost 15 bases, and 12 bases lay between the germline ends. The CDR3 has 11 residues. In DNA, the CDR3 is TGTGCCTGGAGTGTATTAGGTTTTCGGTACTTC. Encoded protein: CAWSVLGFRYF.

This clone appeared a few times. This chain links TRBV6-5 with TRBJ1-3; D call uncertain. V lost 6 bases, J lost 0 bases, and 6 bases lay in between. CDR1 is MNHEY and CDR2 is SVGAGI in the germline V gene. CDR3 length: 13 amino acids. DNA for the CDR3: TGTGCCAGCAGGCCGACCTCTGGAAACACCATATATTTT. Amino acids: CASRPTSGNTIYF.

The rearrangement uses TRBV2 and TRBJ2-3, with 8 nucleotides matching TRBD1. Losses at the gene ends were 6 bases for V and 7 bases for J; bases not matched to a gene: 12. The CDR3 has 15 residues. From germline, CDR1 is SNHLY and CDR2 FYNNEI. The CDR3 sequence: CASSLNRGSVNTQYF. CDR3 nucleotides: TGTGCCAGCAGCCTCAACAGGGGGAGTGTAAATACGCAGTATTTT.

This rearrangement joins TRBV25-1 to TRBJ2-7, with 14 bases fitting TRBD2. After removal of 4 bases from V and 7 bases from J, the junction contained 6 bases not matched to a gene. Per germline, CDR1 MGHDK and CDR2 SYGVNS. CDR3 length equals 15 residues. The CDR3: CASSATGLAGVEQYF. The CDR3 DNA reads as TGTGCCAGCAGTGCCACGGGACTAGCGGGAGTTGAGCAGTACTTC.

This chain uses TRBV28 with TRBJ2-1; D is perhaps TRBD2 (5 bases). Germline loops: CDR1 MDHEN, CDR2 SYDVKM. CDR3 length: 13 residues. V was clipped by 8 bases and J by 2 bases, with 10 bases between them. The CDR3 DNA sequence: TGTGCCAGCCGAACCGGGGCCTACAATGAGCAGTTCTTC. Protein product: CASRTGAYNEQFF.

The chain joins TRBV7-9 to TRBJ2-1, with D tentatively TRBD2 (6 bases). This CDR3 comprises 16 residues. The ends were cut back, 3 bases at V and 8 bases at J, with 20 bases in the middle. The germline CDR1 and CDR2 sequences are SEHNR and FQNEAQ (reference sequence). CDR3 region: CASSLPGAIPGDEQFF. In nucleotides, the CDR3 is TGTGCCAGCAGCTTGCCGGGAGCAATCCCTGGGGATGAGCAGTTCTTC.

This chain links TRBV4-2 with TRBJ2-7; 9 bases fit TRBD2. This CDR3 has 16 residues. CDR1 and CDR2 (germline): LGHNA, YNFKEQ. The ends lost 1 base at V and 7 bases at J; junction bases unmatched: 11. The CDR3 loop is CASSQGGRDPGLEQYF. The DNA for the CDR3 is TGTGCCAGCAGCCAAGGCGGGAGGGACCCCGGTTTGGAGCAGTACTTC.

The V and J genes are TRBV18 and TRBJ1-1; maybe TRBD1 (5 bases). V was shortened by 0 bases and J by 3 bases, with 17 bases between the two germline ends. CDR3 length: 17 amino acids. Germline values: CDR1 KGHSH, CDR2 LQKENI. CDR3 sequence: CASSPPIQGAGDTEAFF. Here the CDR3 DNA reads TGTGCCAGCTCACCACCGATCCAGGGCGCCGGGGACACTGAAGCTTTCTTT.

This sequence joins TRBV19 and TRBJ2-1, with 16 bases identical to TRBD2. The V segment lost 1 base and the J segment 8 bases; nucleotides outside the gene matches: 11. CDR3 length: 19 amino acids. CDR1 and CDR2 from the germline V gene are LNHDA and SQIVND (reference sequence). The CDR3 DNA follows: TGTGCCAGTAGTATAGGTGGGACTAGCGGGAGGGCCTGGATGGATGAGCAGTTCTTC. As protein: CASSIGGTSGRAWMDEQFF.

J is TRBJ2-3 and V is TRBV4-1; 11 bases are shared with TRBD2. Germline CDR1 MGHRA, CDR2 YSYEKL. The ends lost 3 bases at V and 3 bases at J; junction bases unmatched: 5. The CDR3 length is 16 residues. CDR3 sequence reads: CASSHKTSGSTDTQYF. In DNA, the CDR3 is TGCGCCAGCAGCCATAAAACTAGCGGGAGTACAGATACGCAGTATTTT.

The chain links TRBV27 to TRBJ2-2; D remains ambiguous. Germline CDR1 reads MNHEY; CDR2 reads SMNVEV (reference sequence). The CDR3 contains 13 residues. Trimming removed 8 bases at V and 0 bases at J, with 7 bases between. The CDR3 spells CASSKPNTGELFF. Here the CDR3 DNA reads TGTGCCAGCTCCAAGCCGAACACCGGGGAGCTGTTTTTT.

This chain connects TRBV25-1 to TRBJ2-7; 9 bases map to TRBD2. From germline, CDR1 is MGHDK and CDR2 SYGVNS. CDR3 length: 13 residues. Unmatched junction bases numbered 1, after V lost 5 bases and J lost 2 bases. Written as DNA, the CDR3 is TGTGCCAGCAGTATAGCGGGAGCCTACGAGCAGTACTTC. As protein: CASSIAGAYEQYF.

The chain combines TRBV2 with TRBJ2-3; possible D gene TRBD2, 5 bases. This CDR3 has 15 residues. The germline V and J ends were trimmed by 6 bases and 2 bases, with 15 bases remaining between them. The germline V gene encodes CDR1 SNHLY and CDR2 FYNNEI. CDR3 DNA: TGTGCCAGCAGAGGGAAACTAGGGAACACAGATACGCAGTATTTT. It specifies CASRGKLGNTDTQYF.

CDR3 DNA: TGTGCCAGCAGTTCTAGCGGGGGATACTCCTACGAGCAGTACTTC. It yields the protein CASSSSGGYSYEQYF. The V and J genes are TRBV28 and TRBJ2-7; 10 nucleotides align to TRBD2. Germline CDR1 is MDHEN and CDR2 is SYDVKM. This CDR3 contains 15 residues. J lost 0 bases, V lost 4 bases, and 3 bases had no gene match.

The chain combines TRBV28 with TRBJ1-4, with no clear D. V was pared by 6 bases and J by 7 bases, with 12 bases between. Germline loops: CDR1 MDHEN, CDR2 SYDVKM. The CDR3 loop spans 13 amino acids. CDR3 in amino acids: CASSLDAVEKLFF. CDR3 bases: TGTGCCAGCAGCTTGGACGCAGTTGAAAAACTGTTTTTT.

The V and J genes are TRBV6-1 and TRBJ2-6; D is unclear. This CDR3 region has 12 residues. Trimming shortened V by 6 bases and J by 7 bases, and 7 bases separated the two germline ends. Germline V gene data show CDR1 as MNHNS and CDR2 as SASEGT. CDR3 amino acids: CASRNQANVLTF. The CDR3 DNA reads TGTGCCAGCAGGAACCAAGCCAACGTCCTGACTTTC.

The chain has TRBV2 and TRBJ2-7, with D possibly TRBD1 on 8 matching bases. V was pared by 8 bases and J by 12 bases, with 17 bases between. The CDR3 contains 11 residues. Germline values: CDR1 SNHLY, CDR2 FYNNEI. CDR3 in amino acids: CASGTQGGLYF. CDR3 DNA: TGTGCCAGCGGCACACAGGGGGGGCTGTACTTC.

The rearrangement links TRBV7-2 to TRBJ1-1, with TRBD1 as a possible D gene (6 bases). The germline V gene has CDR1 SGHTA and CDR2 FQGNSA. The CDR3 length is 13 residues. V was clipped by 3 bases and J by 4 bases, with 9 bases between them. The CDR3 DNA sequence: TGTGCCAGCAGCTTTACAGGGTTCACTGAAGCTTTCTTT. It specifies CASSFTGFTEAFF.

The genes are TRBV14 and TRBJ1-2; D is uncertain. Germline CDR1 reads SGHDN; CDR2 reads FVKESK. The CDR3 extends over 13 amino acids. V lost 3 bases and J lost 3, with 8 bases in between. The CDR3 coding sequence is TGTGCCAGCAGCCAGACGAGTTACTATGGCTACACCTTC. Protein: CASSQTSYYGYTF.

J is TRBJ1-4 and V is TRBV19; 10 nucleotides align to TRBD1. V shed 5 bases, J shed 8 bases, and the junction held 5 bases outside the gene matches. CDR1 LNHDA and CDR2 SQIVND come from the germline V gene (reference sequence). The CDR3 runs 14 residues. CDR3 sequence: CASSDKTGGEKLFF. CDR3 DNA sequence: TGTGCCAGTAGTGACAAGACAGGGGGCGAAAAACTGTTTTTT.

The chain is built from TRBV11-2 and TRBJ2-5; 7 bases are shared with TRBD2. Trimming took 2 bases from V and 9 from J; bases not matched to a gene: 9. The CDR3 spans 14 residues. Germline V gene sequence: CDR1 SGHAT, CDR2 FQNNGV. The CDR3 loop reads CASSLYSGGRAQYF. CDR3 sequence (DNA): TGTGCCAGCAGCTTATATTCGGGGGGTAGGGCCCAGTACTTC. The full variable domain, its missing parts supplied by reference TRBV11-2 and TRBJ2-5, is EAGVAQSPRYKIIEKRQSVAFWCNPISGHATLYWYQQILGQGPKLLIQFQNNGVVDDSQLPKDRFSAERLKGVDSTLKIQPAKLEDSAVYLCASSLYSGGRAQYFGPGTRLLVL.

The chain links TRBV28 to TRBJ2-2; 16 positions match TRBD2. V lost 6 bases and J lost 7; bases outside the gene matches: 2. CDR3 length equals 15 residues. The V gene's germline CDR1 is MDHEN and CDR2 SYDVKM. The CDR3 sequence is CASSGTSGRVGELFF. DNA for the CDR3: TGTGCCAGCAGCGGGACTAGCGGGAGGGTCGGGGAGCTGTTTTTT.

This sequence joins TRBV7-9 and TRBJ2-1, with D tentatively TRBD1 or TRBD2 (5 bases each). The CDR3 has 15 amino acids. V lost 5 bases, J lost 5 bases, and 16 bases lay in between. Germline-derived CDR1 and CDR2 are SEHNR and FQNEAQ (reference sequence). The CDR3 DNA reads TGTGCCAGCAGCCTATCCGGGACGAACAACAATGAGCAGTTCTTC. Protein product: CASSLSGTNNNEQFF.

This sequence joins TRBV27 and TRBJ1-2; D remains ambiguous. V dropped 5 bases and J dropped 6 bases, with 25 bases sitting between them. CDR1 and CDR2 from the germline V gene are MNHEY and SMNVEV (reference sequence). This CDR3 region has 17 residues. The DNA for the CDR3 is TGTGCCAGCAGTCCTCGGCCCGGAGCACCCCTTGTGAATGGCTACACCTTC. This sequence encodes CASSPRPGAPLVNGYTF.

The chain couples TRBV9 to TRBJ2-1; tentatively, D is TRBD1 (7 bases). Trimming removed 4 bases at V and 3 bases at J, with 17 bases between. The CDR3 consists of 16 residues. From germline, CDR1 is SGDLS and CDR2 YYNGEE. CDR3 residues: CASSPGAGGFYNEQFF. CDR3 nucleotide sequence: TGTGCCAGCAGCCCCGGGGCAGGGGGGTTCTACAATGAGCAGTTCTTC.

The chain combines TRBV15 with TRBJ1-5, with D uncertain. Trimming removed 0 bases at V and 5 bases at J, with 8 bases between. This CDR3 is 14 amino acids long. Germline values: CDR1 LNHNV, CDR2 YYDKDF (reference sequence). The CDR3 region has the DNA TGTGCCACCAGCAGAGAGGCGGGCGATCAGCCCCAGCATTTT. Translating it yields CATSREAGDQPQHF. Full variable domain (outside the CDR3, taken from reference TRBV15 and TRBJ1-5): DAMVIQNPRYQVTQFGKPVTLSCSQTLNHNVMYWYQQKSSQAPKLLFHYYDKDFNNEADTPDNFQSRRPNTSFCFLDIRSPGLGDTAMYLCATSREAGDQPQHFGDGTRLSIL.

This chain connects TRBV19 to TRBJ2-1, with 11 bases lining up with TRBD2. The length of the CDR3 is 18 residues. V was clipped by 5 bases and J by 4 bases; unmatched bases: 13. Germline V lookup: CDR1 LNHDA, CDR2 SQIVND (reference sequence). CDR3 coding DNA: TGTGCCAGTAGTCCCCCCCCACTAGCGGGAGATGGGTACAATGAGCAGTTCTTC. Its translation is CASSPPPLAGDGYNEQFF.